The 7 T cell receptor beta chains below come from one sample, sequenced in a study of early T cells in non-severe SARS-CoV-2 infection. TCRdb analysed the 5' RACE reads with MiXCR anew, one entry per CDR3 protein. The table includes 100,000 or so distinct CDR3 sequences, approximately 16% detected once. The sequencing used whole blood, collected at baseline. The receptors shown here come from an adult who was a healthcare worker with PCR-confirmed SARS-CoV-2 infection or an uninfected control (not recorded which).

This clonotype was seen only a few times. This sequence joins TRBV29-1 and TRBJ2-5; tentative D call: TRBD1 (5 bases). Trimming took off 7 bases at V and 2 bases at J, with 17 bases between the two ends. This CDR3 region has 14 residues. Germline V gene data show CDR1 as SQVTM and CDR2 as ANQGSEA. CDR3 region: CSASSPGWQETQYF. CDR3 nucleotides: TGCAGCGCATCCTCGCCAGGGTGGCAAGAGACCCAGTACTTC.

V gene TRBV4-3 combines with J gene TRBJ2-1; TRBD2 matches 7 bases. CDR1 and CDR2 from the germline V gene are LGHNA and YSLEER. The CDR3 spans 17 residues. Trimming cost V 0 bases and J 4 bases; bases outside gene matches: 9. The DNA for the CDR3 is TGCGCCAGCAGCCAAGATCGGGTGTCTAGCGGTTACAATGAGCAGTTCTTC. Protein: CASSQDRVSSGYNEQFF.

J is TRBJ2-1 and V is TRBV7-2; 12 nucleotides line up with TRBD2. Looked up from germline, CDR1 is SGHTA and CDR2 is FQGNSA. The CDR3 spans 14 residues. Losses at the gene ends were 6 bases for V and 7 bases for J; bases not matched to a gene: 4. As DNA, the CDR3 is TGTGCCAGCAGACCTACTAGCGGGAGGAATGAGCAGTTCTTC. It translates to CASRPTSGRNEQFF.

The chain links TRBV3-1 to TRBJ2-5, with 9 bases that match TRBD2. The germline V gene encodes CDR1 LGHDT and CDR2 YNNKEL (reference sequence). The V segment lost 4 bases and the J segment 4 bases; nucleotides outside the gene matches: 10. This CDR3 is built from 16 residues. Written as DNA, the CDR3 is TGTGCCAGCAGCCCTGGCCCGGGACTAGCAGGAGAGACCCAGTACTTC. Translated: CASSPGPGLAGETQYF.

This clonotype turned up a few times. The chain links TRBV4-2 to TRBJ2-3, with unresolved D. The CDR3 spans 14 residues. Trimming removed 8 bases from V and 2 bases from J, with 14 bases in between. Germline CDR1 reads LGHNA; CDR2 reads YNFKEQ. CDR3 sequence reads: CASRRHSVTDTQYF. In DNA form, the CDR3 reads TGTGCCAGCCGCCGGCACAGCGTCACAGATACGCAGTATTTT.

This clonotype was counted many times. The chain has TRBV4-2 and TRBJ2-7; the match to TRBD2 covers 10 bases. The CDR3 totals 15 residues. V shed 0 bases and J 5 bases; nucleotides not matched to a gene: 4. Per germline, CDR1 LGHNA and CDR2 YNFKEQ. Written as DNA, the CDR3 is TGTGCCAGCAGCCAAGATAGCGGGAGGATTGACGAGCAGTACTTC. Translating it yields CASSQDSGRIDEQYF.

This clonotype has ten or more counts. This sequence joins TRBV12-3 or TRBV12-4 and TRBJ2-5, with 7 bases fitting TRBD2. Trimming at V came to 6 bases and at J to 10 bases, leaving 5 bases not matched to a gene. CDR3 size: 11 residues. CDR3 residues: CASSLASGQYF. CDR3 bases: TGTGCCAGCAGCCTCGCTAGCGGCCAGTACTTC.